This is a list of T cell receptor beta chains from one sample in a study of T cell repertoires in cytomegalovirus infection. No antigen has been identified for these receptors. TCRdb reanalysed the reads using MiXCR and keeps one entry per CDR3 protein. This table holds about 150,000 distinct CDR3 sequences, 25% to 35% found once. The sequences come from CD8+ T cells from cultured PBMCs, collected from culture after CMV antigen stimulation. Receptors were obtained from a human donor in good health (CMV status not recorded). Some clones in this sample may be carry-over from other donors' samples. Both conserved end residues are part of each CDR3. The D gene is left open where the match is weak. The size field is filled for only some rows; it gives once, few, many or a size class.

V gene	J gene	clone size	D gene	CDR3 protein	CDR3 DNA
TRBV12-3/TRBV12-4	TRBJ2-5	NA	NA	CASSPLLGGRETQYF	TGTGCCAGCAGTCCCCTATTAGGGGGTCGAGAGACCCAGTACTTC
TRBV12-3/TRBV12-4	TRBJ2-3	NA	TRBD2	CASSPSGVADTQYF	TGTGCCAGCAGTCCCAGCGGGGTGGCAGATACGCAGTATTTT
TRBV14	TRBJ1-6	few	NA	CASSQEGGSGSPLHF	TGTGCCAGCAGCCAAGAGGGAGGGTCCGGTTCACCCCTCCACTTT
TRBV19	TRBJ1-1	NA	NA	CASSITKNTEAFF	TGTGCCAGTAGTATAACGAAGAACACTGAAGCTTTCTTT
TRBV6-6	TRBJ2-1	NA	NA	CASRHPETGRNEQFF	TGTGCCAGCAGACATCCGGAGACAGGTCGCAATGAGCAGTTCTTC
TRBV6-2/TRBV6-3	TRBJ1-1	NA	NA	CASSYLNFGTEAFF	TGTGCCAGCAGTTACTTAAACTTCGGCACTGAAGCTTTCTTT
TRBV15	TRBJ2-3	NA	TRBD1	CATSASRTGINTDTQYF	TGTGCCACCAGCGCCTCGAGGACAGGGATTAACACAGATACGCAGTATTTT
TRBV2	TRBJ1-5	few	NA	CASSTPQGGQPQHF	TGTGCCAGCAGTACTCCTCAGGGCGGTCAGCCCCAGCATTTT
TRBV7-6	TRBJ2-7	NA	NA	CASSPSGPLGEQYF	TGTGCCAGCAGCCCCTCGGGACCCTTGGGCGAGCAGTACTTC
TRBV3-1	TRBJ2-3	NA	TRBD2	CASSLIAGALSHF	TGTGCCAGCAGCCTCATAGCGGGGGCCCTCTCACATTTT
TRBV6-5	TRBJ2-7	NA	TRBD1	CASRTGSYEQYF	TGTGCCAGCCGGACAGGGTCCTACGAGCAGTACTTC
TRBV24-1	TRBJ2-7	NA	NA	CATRARGGTAPYEQYF	TGTGCCACCAGGGCCCGGGGCGGGACAGCCCCCTACGAGCAGTACTTC
TRBV6-1	TRBJ2-7	NA	TRBD1	CASSETGPYEQYF	TGTGCCAGCAGCGAGACAGGGCCATACGAGCAGTACTTC
TRBV4-1	TRBJ1-4	NA	NA	CASSQGGLTNEKLFF	TGCGCCAGCAGCCAAGGAGGGTTAACTAATGAAAAACTGTTTTTT
TRBV19	TRBJ1-1	NA	NA	CATAPWGNTEAFF	TGTGCCACTGCGCCTTGGGGGAACACTGAAGCTTTCTTT
TRBV12-3/TRBV12-4	TRBJ1-2	NA	NA	CASSLARSGYGYTF	TGTGCCAGCAGCTTAGCCCGGTCGGGGTATGGCTACACCTTC
TRBV7-6	TRBJ1-1	many	NA	CASSLAAGEAFF	TGTGCCAGCAGCTTAGCGGCCGGTGAAGCTTTCTTT
TRBV7-9	TRBJ2-7	NA	NA	CASSISPLAGSYEQYF	TGTGCCAGCAGCATCTCCCCTTTGGCGGGCTCCTACGAGCAGTACTTC
TRBV6-1	TRBJ2-1	NA	NA	CASSPIGGKVSYNEQFF	TGTGCCAGCAGTCCCATAGGGGGTAAGGTCTCCTACAATGAGCAGTTCTTC
TRBV4-1	TRBJ1-6	NA	TRBD1	CATSPDETGASPLHF	TGCGCCACCAGCCCAGACGAGACAGGGGCATCACCCCTCCACTTT
TRBV2	TRBJ2-1	NA	TRBD1	CASGLTGINEQFF	TGTGCCAGCGGGCTGACAGGGATCAATGAGCAGTTCTTC
TRBV28	TRBJ2-1	few	NA	CASSFMDEQFF	TGTGCCAGCAGTTTTATGGATGAGCAGTTCTTC
TRBV6-5	TRBJ2-1	NA	TRBD1	CASSLTGGYMSEQFF	TGTGCCAGCAGCTTAACAGGGGGCTATATGAGTGAGCAGTTCTTC
TRBV5-6	TRBJ2-3	many	TRBD2	CASSSLAGNTDTQYF	TGTGCCAGCAGCTCCCTAGCGGGGAACACGGATACGCAGTATTTT
TRBV7-9	TRBJ1-2	many	NA	CASSFDTSDYGYTF	TGTGCCAGCAGCTTCGACACAAGCGACTATGGCTACACCTTC
TRBV7-9	TRBJ1-6	many	NA	CASSLVREHNSPLHF	TGTGCCAGCAGCTTAGTAAGGGAGCATAATTCACCCCTCCACTTT
TRBV4-2	TRBJ2-7	once	TRBD1	CASSWGTGAYEQYF	TGTGCCAGCAGCTGGGGGACAGGGGCCTACGAGCAGTACTTC
TRBV12-3/TRBV12-4	TRBJ2-5	NA	NA	CASSLGLIGTIRSTQYF	TGTGCCAGCAGTTTAGGCCTTATTGGGACCATCAGGTCGACCCAGTACTTC
TRBV13	TRBJ1-2	once	TRBD1	CASSLGTAVSYGYTF	TGTGCCAGCAGCTTGGGGACAGCAGTCAGCTATGGCTACACCTTC
TRBV20-1	TRBJ1-1	NA	NA	CSALDRKNTEAFF	TGCAGTGCCCTGGACAGAAAGAACACTGAAGCTTTCTTT
TRBV2	TRBJ2-7	NA	TRBD1	CASSGAGLRDRGYEQYF	TGTGCCAGCAGTGGGGCCGGCCTCCGGGACAGGGGGTACGAGCAGTACTTC
TRBV27	TRBJ2-7	NA	TRBD1	CASSVRGTPYEQYF	TGTGCCAGCAGCGTCAGGGGGACCCCCTACGAGCAGTACTTC
TRBV23-1	TRBJ1-6	NA	TRBD1	CASSQATGVDNSPLHF	TGCGCCAGCAGTCAGGCCACAGGGGTCGATAATTCACCCCTCCACTTT
TRBV11-2	TRBJ2-6	NA	TRBD1	CASSPLRGPLSGANVLTF	TGTGCCAGCAGCCCACTCAGGGGGCCCCTCTCTGGGGCCAACGTCCTGACTTTC
TRBV2	TRBJ2-1	NA	NA	CASSDPRTVPLRIDEQFF	TGTGCCAGCAGTGACCCCCGGACTGTCCCCCTAAGGATTGATGAGCAGTTCTTC
TRBV10-3	TRBJ2-2	once	NA	CAITRENTGELFF	TGTGCCATCACACGGGAGAACACCGGGGAGCTGTTTTTT
TRBV19	TRBJ1-3	NA	TRBD1	CASSPDRTPSGNTIYF	TGTGCCAGTAGTCCGGACAGGACCCCCTCTGGAAACACCATATATTTT
TRBV7-9	TRBJ2-7	few	TRBD1	CASSRPDRGIHEQYF	TGTGCCAGCAGCCGGCCGGACAGGGGGATACACGAGCAGTACTTC
TRBV27	TRBJ2-3	NA	TRBD2	CASSSSGTSGVRWADTQYF	TGTGCCAGCAGTTCCTCCGGGACTAGCGGGGTCCGATGGGCAGATACGCAGTATTTT
TRBV7-2	TRBJ2-5	once	NA	CASSPHLAGQETQYF	TGTGCCAGCAGCCCCCACTTGGCGGGGCAAGAGACCCAGTACTTC
TRBV28	TRBJ1-1	few	NA	CASSPPSAGGTEAFF	TGTGCCAGCAGCCCACCCTCAGCCGGGGGCACTGAAGCTTTCTTT
TRBV6-5	TRBJ1-6	many	NA	CASSYSTGEVSPLHF	TGTGCCAGCAGTTACTCGACCGGTGAGGTCTCACCCCTCCACTTT
TRBV2	TRBJ1-1	NA	NA	CASSPGPKGAEAFF	TGTGCCAGCAGCCCGGGACCCAAGGGGGCTGAAGCTTTCTTT
TRBV20-1	TRBJ2-1	NA	NA	CSAGGEVLGSYNEQFF	TGCAGTGCAGGGGGGGAGGTCCTAGGCTCCTACAATGAGCAGTTCTTC
TRBV11-2	TRBJ2-1	NA	NA	CASSLHQNEQFF	TGTGCCAGCAGCTTACATCAGAATGAGCAGTTCTTC
TRBV12-3/TRBV12-4	TRBJ1-2	many	TRBD1	CASSLQGELGYTF	TGTGCCAGCAGTTTACAGGGGGAGCTTGGCTACACCTTC
TRBV7-6	TRBJ2-7	NA	TRBD1	CASSLTTGGFSYEQYF	TGTGCCAGCAGCTTAACGACAGGGGGCTTCTCCTACGAGCAGTACTTC
TRBV12-3/TRBV12-4	TRBJ2-3	many	NA	CASSGRTSTDTQYF	TGTGCCAGCAGTGGACGGACTAGCACAGATACGCAGTATTTT
TRBV7-9	TRBJ2-7	many	NA	CASSLAGAPYEQYF	TGTGCCAGCAGCTTAGCGGGGGCTCCCTACGAGCAGTACTTC
TRBV10-3	TRBJ2-7	NA	NA	CAISAPGLSYEQYF	TGTGCCATCAGTGCGCCGGGACTCTCCTACGAGCAGTACTTC
TRBV5-4	TRBJ1-2	NA	NA	CASSSTGSDYGYTF	TGTGCCAGCAGCTCCACAGGGTCCGACTATGGCTACACCTTC